This T cell receptor (beta chain) was sequenced in a study of blood T cell repertoires in COVID-19. In the study overall: Samples came from the United States, Italy and Spain, spanning acute and convalescent COVID-19. The analysed material was cDNA or gDNA that came from T cells, B-cell-depleted T cells, or PBMCs.

This clone showed up just once. Original analysis: Using reference gene primer amplification, nucleated cell counts were estimated. The repertoire was sequenced with immunoSEQ multiplex PCR; TCRdb's copy has only in-frame clones and lacks some. That table furnishes V, J and clone size, whereas the DNA furnished D and trimming. The profile shows 25,000 to 30,000 clones, about 87% of them singletons. The CDR3 spans 15 residues. Germline V lookup: CDR1 SGHRS, CDR2 YFSETQ. V lost 4 bases and J 4 bases, leaving 14 bases between the germline ends. V is TRBV5-1 and J is TRBJ1-4; no firm D call. The receptor was isolated from a human donor in a cohort sampled during active COVID-19. The sequencing input was peripheral blood. The DNA of the CDR3 is TGCGCCAGCAGCCCGAGCTACCAAGATAATGAAAAACTGTTTTTT. This translates into CASSPSYQDNEKLFF.